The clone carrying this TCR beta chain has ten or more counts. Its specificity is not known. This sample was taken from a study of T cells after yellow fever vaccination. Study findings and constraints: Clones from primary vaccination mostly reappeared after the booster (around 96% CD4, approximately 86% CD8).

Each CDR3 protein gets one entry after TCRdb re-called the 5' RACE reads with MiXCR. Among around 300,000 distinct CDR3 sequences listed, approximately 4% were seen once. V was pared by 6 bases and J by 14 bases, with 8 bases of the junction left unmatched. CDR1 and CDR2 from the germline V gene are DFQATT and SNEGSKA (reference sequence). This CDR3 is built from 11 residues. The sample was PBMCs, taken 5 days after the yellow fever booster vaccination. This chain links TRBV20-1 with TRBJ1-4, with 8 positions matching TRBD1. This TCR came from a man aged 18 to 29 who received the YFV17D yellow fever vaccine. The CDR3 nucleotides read TGCAGTGCAGTAAGGGACAGGAAGCTGTTTTTT. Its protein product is CSAVRDRKLFF.